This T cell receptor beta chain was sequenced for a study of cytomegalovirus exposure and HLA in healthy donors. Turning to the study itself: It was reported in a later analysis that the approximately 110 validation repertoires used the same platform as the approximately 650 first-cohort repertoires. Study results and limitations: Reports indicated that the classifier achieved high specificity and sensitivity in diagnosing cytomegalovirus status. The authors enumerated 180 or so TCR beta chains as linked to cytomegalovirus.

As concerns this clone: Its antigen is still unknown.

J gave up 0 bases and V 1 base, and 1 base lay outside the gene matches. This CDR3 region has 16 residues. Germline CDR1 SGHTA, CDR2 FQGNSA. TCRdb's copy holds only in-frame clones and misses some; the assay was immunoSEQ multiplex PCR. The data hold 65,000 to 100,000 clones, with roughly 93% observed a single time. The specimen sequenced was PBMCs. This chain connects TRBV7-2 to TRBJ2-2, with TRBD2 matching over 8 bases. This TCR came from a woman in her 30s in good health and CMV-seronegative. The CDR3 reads CASSLVAGTNTGELFF. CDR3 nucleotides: TGTGCCAGCAGCTTAGTAGCGGGGACGAACACCGGGGAGCTGTTTTTT.